These T cell receptor beta chains were read from a single sample in a study of T cell responses to AZD1222 COVID-19 vaccine. Libraries were prepared by immunoSEQ multiplex PCR; TCRdb keeps only in-frame clonotypes and omits some of them. The repertoire holds roughly 150,000 clones, 90% to 95% seen once, with less than 1.3% in the top ten. Sequenced material: peripheral blood, taken 28 days after the second AZD1222 dose. These receptors all come from an adult who received the AZD1222 COVID-19 vaccine. Both conserved end residues are part of each CDR3. A D gene is named only where the DNA matches it firmly. Expanded clones get a size class; other rows say once, few or many, or leave the size out.

cdr3_nt: TGTGCCAGCAGCCCCCGGATTGGAAACACCATATATTTT
cdr3_aa: CASSPRIGNTIYF
d_call: NA
v_call: TRBV3-1/TRBV3-2
j_call: TRBJ1-3
clone_size: NA

cdr3_nt: TGTGCCAGCAGCCGTCGTCAGGGGCAAAGGGCTTTCTTT
cdr3_aa: CASSRRQGQRAFF
d_call: NA
v_call: TRBV7-9
j_call: TRBJ1-1
clone_size: NA

cdr3_nt: TGTGCCAGCAGTATCGGGGGGAACTATGGCTACACCTTC
cdr3_aa: CASSIGGNYGYTF
d_call: NA
v_call: TRBV6-5
j_call: TRBJ1-2
clone_size: NA

cdr3_nt: TGCGCCAGCAGCTTGTCGGGAGATTCCGAAAAACTGTTTTTT
cdr3_aa: CASSLSGDSEKLFF
d_call: NA
v_call: TRBV5-1
j_call: TRBJ1-4
clone_size: NA

cdr3_nt: TGTGCCAGCAGCTTAGCGCCCCAGGGAACTAATTCACCCCTCCACTTT
cdr3_aa: CASSLAPQGTNSPLHF
d_call: NA
v_call: TRBV7-8
j_call: TRBJ1-6
clone_size: NA

cdr3_nt: TGCGCCAGCAGCTCTGGGGAAGTAAACATTCAGTACTTC
cdr3_aa: CASSSGEVNIQYF
d_call: NA
v_call: TRBV5-1
j_call: TRBJ2-4
clone_size: NA

cdr3_nt: TGTGCCTGGGGACTTTGGCGCACTGAAGCTTTCTTT
cdr3_aa: CAWGLWRTEAFF
d_call: NA
v_call: TRBV30
j_call: TRBJ1-1
clone_size: NA

cdr3_nt: TGCGCCAGCAGACAGGGGTTCTACGAGCAGTACTTC
cdr3_aa: CASRQGFYEQYF
d_call: TRBD1
v_call: TRBV10-2
j_call: TRBJ2-7
clone_size: NA

cdr3_nt: TGCGCCAGCAGCTTGGGCGAACAGTGGAGGGGAGGGTACACTGAAGCTTTCTTT
cdr3_aa: CASSLGEQWRGGYTEAFF
d_call: NA
v_call: TRBV5-1
j_call: TRBJ1-1
clone_size: NA

cdr3_nt: TGTGCCAGCAGCTTTACCAGGGACGGTGGCTACACCTTC
cdr3_aa: CASSFTRDGGYTF
d_call: NA
v_call: TRBV11-2
j_call: TRBJ1-2
clone_size: NA

cdr3_nt: TGTGCCAGCAGCTTGTTTCTGAACACTGAAGCTTTCTTT
cdr3_aa: CASSLFLNTEAFF
d_call: NA
v_call: TRBV5-4
j_call: TRBJ1-1
clone_size: once

cdr3_nt: TGTGCCACCAGCAGAGATCGGGGGACTAATCAGCCCCAGCATTTT
cdr3_aa: CATSRDRGTNQPQHF
d_call: NA
v_call: TRBV15
j_call: TRBJ1-5
clone_size: NA

cdr3_nt: TGTGCCAGTAGCCTTTCACCCCGGAGGGAGGAAGCTTTCTTT
cdr3_aa: CASSLSPRREEAFF
d_call: NA
v_call: TRBV19
j_call: TRBJ1-1
clone_size: once

cdr3_nt: TGCGCCAGCAGCTTGGAACCTAATTCGGGCGGTGGCTACACCTTC
cdr3_aa: CASSLEPNSGGGYTF
d_call: NA
v_call: TRBV5-1
j_call: TRBJ1-2
clone_size: NA

cdr3_nt: TGCGCCAGCAGTCGTGACCCGGGACAGGGATACTCACCCCTCCACTTT
cdr3_aa: CASSRDPGQGYSPLHF
d_call: TRBD1
v_call: TRBV5-1
j_call: TRBJ1-6
clone_size: NA

cdr3_nt: TGTGCCAGTATTAAGACCCTCGGAGGGGTTGAAAAACTGTTTTTT
cdr3_aa: CASIKTLGGVEKLFF
d_call: NA
v_call: TRBV19
j_call: TRBJ1-4
clone_size: NA

cdr3_nt: TGTGCCAGCAGCTCCGACAGGGGGGCTGAAGCTTTCTTT
cdr3_aa: CASSSDRGAEAFF
d_call: TRBD1
v_call: TRBV11-2
j_call: TRBJ1-1
clone_size: NA

cdr3_nt: TGTGCCAGCACCCCCCCCTCGCCCCTTTTTGGAAACACCATATATTTT
cdr3_aa: CASTPPSPLFGNTIYF
d_call: NA
v_call: TRBV3-1/TRBV3-2
j_call: TRBJ1-3
clone_size: once

cdr3_nt: TGTGCCAGCAGTTACTCGACAGGGACCCATCCTTTTGAAGCTTTCTTT
cdr3_aa: CASSYSTGTHPFEAFF
d_call: TRBD1
v_call: TRBV6-5
j_call: TRBJ1-1
clone_size: NA

cdr3_nt: TGTGCCAGCAGTTCGCACAGGGGGCAAGGGCAGCCCCAGCATTTT
cdr3_aa: CASSSHRGQGQPQHF
d_call: TRBD1
v_call: TRBV27
j_call: TRBJ1-5
clone_size: NA

cdr3_nt: TGTGCCAGCAGACACTCGGGGGCCTCTGGAAACACCATATATTTT
cdr3_aa: CASRHSGASGNTIYF
d_call: NA
v_call: TRBV25-1
j_call: TRBJ1-3
clone_size: NA

cdr3_nt: TGCGCCAGCAGCCAAGTTCTCGGACAGGGGGCGCGTAGCAATCAGCCCCAGCATTTT
cdr3_aa: CASSQVLGQGARSNQPQHF
d_call: TRBD1
v_call: TRBV4-1
j_call: TRBJ1-5
clone_size: NA

cdr3_nt: TGTGCCAGCGGGGGCGCCGACTATGGCTACACCTTC
cdr3_aa: CASGGADYGYTF
d_call: NA
v_call: TRBV12-3/TRBV12-4
j_call: TRBJ1-2
clone_size: NA

cdr3_nt: TGTGCCAGCAGTTCGCCGGACAGGGTGAACACTGAAGCTTTCTTT
cdr3_aa: CASSSPDRVNTEAFF
d_call: TRBD1
v_call: TRBV5-4
j_call: TRBJ1-1
clone_size: NA

cdr3_nt: TGCGCCAGCAGCTTGGCCCAGACAGGGGATGGCTACACCTTC
cdr3_aa: CASSLAQTGDGYTF
d_call: TRBD1
v_call: TRBV5-1
j_call: TRBJ1-2
clone_size: NA

cdr3_nt: TGTGCCAGCAGCAACTTAAATTCACCCCTCCACTTT
cdr3_aa: CASSNLNSPLHF
d_call: NA
v_call: TRBV14
j_call: TRBJ1-6
clone_size: NA

cdr3_nt: TGTGCCAGCAGCCAAGCAGCGGGGGAGGAGACCCAGTACTTC
cdr3_aa: CASSQAAGEETQYF
d_call: TRBD2
v_call: TRBV3-1/TRBV3-2
j_call: TRBJ2-5
clone_size: NA

cdr3_nt: TGTGCCAGCAGGTACAGCGCGGAGGGCTACACCTTC
cdr3_aa: CASRYSAEGYTF
d_call: NA
v_call: TRBV2
j_call: TRBJ1-2
clone_size: once

cdr3_nt: TGCAGCGTGCCCTGGGGCGATAACTATGGCTACACCTTC
cdr3_aa: CSVPWGDNYGYTF
d_call: NA
v_call: TRBV29-1
j_call: TRBJ1-2
clone_size: NA

cdr3_nt: TGTGCCAGCAGCTTCGGCAGGGTAGAGACCCAGTACTTC
cdr3_aa: CASSFGRVETQYF
d_call: NA
v_call: TRBV7-6
j_call: TRBJ2-5
clone_size: NA

cdr3_nt: TGCGCCAGCAGCGACAGGGTAGGTCCTGAAGCTTTCTTT
cdr3_aa: CASSDRVGPEAFF
d_call: TRBD1
v_call: TRBV5-1
j_call: TRBJ1-1
clone_size: NA